The following is a T cell receptor (beta chain) sequence with its context. There is no known antigen for this receptor. No qualities accompany the bases; no much larger clone lies one base away. V loses 3 bases of germline sequence and J loses 0 bases, and the interval between the two ends is 12 bases. For CDR1 and CDR2, the germline V gene lists MNHNS and SASEGT. The CDR3 spans 15 residues, from the cysteine through the phenylalanine. Only the CDR3 DNA is retained, 45 bases long and in frame from the first base. Two independent genomic DNA replicates were amplified for each sample, with 0.5 ug used for blood and about 1.5 ug for tumor or normal breast. Following the manufacturer's instructions, the ImmunoSeq Intro kit was used to carry out TCRB sequencing on genomic DNA. Multiplex PCR was run for about 30 cycles using proprietary primers and spike-in control sequences for absolute quantification. Single-end 150-bp reads were used to sequence an 87-bp fragment spanning the CDR3 and the flanking V and J genes. Each lane of an Illumina MiSeq using version 3.0 chemistry carried seven multiplexed samples, with two replicates per sample. The paper's processing steps were these. Raw data were processed by the vendor's proprietary pipeline, with both replicates merged into one result per sample. Productive rearrangements sharing the V-gene family, CDR3 amino acid sequence and J-gene segment were defined as clonotypes. Clonality was computed as 1 minus the normalized Shannon entropy (Pielou evenness) of TCRB abundances. T cell density was estimated as total templates divided by the number of input cells, with the number of input cells inferred from the DNA input amount. Recon was used with default parameters to estimate total repertoire diversity and clonality. A clonotype counted as tumor-enriched if its abundance in tumor exceeded 0.1% and was at least 32-fold higher than its abundance in normal breast. Entries here come from immuneACCESS through TCRdb and include only in-frame sequences with V and J called. Some clones fail to appear in such tables; in the studies checked, an unresolved V gene covers under half of the shortfall, and the cause of the remainder is unknown. That table supplies the V and J calls and clone size; D and trimming were determined from the DNA. This sample is represented by fewer than 75,000 clones; about 83% of them were singletons. The ten largest clones capture approximately 3% of the sample.

This sample was taken from a study of early stage breast cancer tumors (dated by TCRdb to 2017 to 2019). General notes on the study: Of the 15 to 20 invasive breast tumors, about a dozen were found to be estrogen receptor-positive, progesterone receptor-positive and HER2-negative. Most of the 12 ER+/PR+/HER2- tumors were invasive ductal carcinomas, while the other four were invasive lobular carcinomas. A read coverage of roughly 10-fold per sample was achieved on average. A total of 2,651,842 templates, representing about 1.1 million unique clonotypes, were detected across all samples.

The study profiled bulk TCR beta-chain repertoires in matched peripheral blood, tumor and adjacent normal breast tissue taken from over 15 patients with early-stage breast cancer. Before surgery, roughly 4.5-10 mL of whole blood was collected into EDTA tubes and then processed within 2 hours. Peripheral blood mononuclear cells were isolated by Ficoll-Paque centrifugation in SepMate-50 tubes. PBMCs were cryopreserved in aliquots of 2 to 4 million cells in about 90% FBS with about 10% DMSO and kept in liquid nitrogen. Genomic DNA was extracted with the Qiagen AllPrep DNA/RNA Mini kit. What the authors observed across the whole study: Chain pairing and functional markers such as CD4, CD8 and FOXP3 were missed by bulk genomic DNA sequencing of unsorted cells. Enriched TCRB sequences shared across patients were found to be mostly commonly generated sequences that were unlikely to play an important role in the tumor microenvironment. Analysis by tumor subtype was prevented by the small cohort size. Around 2.5-fold higher T cell density and higher clonality were observed in tumors than in adjacent normal breast tissue. Repertoires from blood resembled normal breast more closely than tumor, and using blood as a reference for each tissue separated tumor from normal in about 90% of the 16 patients.

Sequencing input: blood. This clonotype was obtained from a person aged 25 to 39 with breast cancer. The chain is assembled from TRBV6-1 and TRBJ2-7; 5 matching bases give a weak D call of TRBD2. The CDR3 region reads CASSDEGSGSYEQYF. The DNA is TGTGCCAGCAGTGATGAGGGAAGTGGCTCCTACGAGCAGTACTTC.